Following are 23 T cell receptor beta chains from one sample sequenced in a study of blood T cells in healthy people across ages. Sample-barcoded 5' priming and a J-beta primer mix drove a second PCR of about 6 to 11 cycles. TCRdb re-analysed the 5' RACE reads in MiXCR, keeping a single row per CDR3 protein. The sample records about 1.1 million distinct CDR3 sequences, 35% to 40% being singletons. Sequencing was performed on blood. The receptors were sampled from a man aged 18 to 30 in good health.

This clonotype was found a few times. The chain employs TRBV4-3 and TRBJ1-1, with 9 bases lining up with TRBD1. The germline gives CDR1 LGHNA, CDR2 YSLEER. V was pared by 0 bases and J by 10 bases, with 3 bases of the junction left unmatched. There are 13 residues in the CDR3. CDR3 loop: CASSQERTGVAFF. The CDR3 DNA follows: TGCGCCAGCAGCCAAGAGAGGACAGGGGTAGCTTTCTTT.

This clonotype was seen more than once but under ten times. The V and J genes are TRBV29-1 and TRBJ2-1, with 10 bases lining up with TRBD2. Trimming removed 6 bases from V and 8 bases from J; junction bases left unmatched: 10. Germline-derived CDR1 and CDR2 are SQVTM and ANQGSEA. There are 14 residues in the CDR3. CDR3: CSVSPSGGIYEQFF. The CDR3 DNA sequence: TGCAGCGTGTCCCCTAGCGGGGGAATATATGAGCAGTTCTTC.

This clonotype was detected a few times. The rearrangement uses TRBV2 and TRBJ1-1; 7 bases are a match to TRBD1. The germline gives CDR1 SNHLY, CDR2 FYNNEI. There are 16 residues in the CDR3. The J segment lost 0 bases and the V segment lost 6 bases, leaving 10 bases of the junction unmatched. CDR3: CASRIGTVILNTEAFF. The CDR3 DNA reads as TGTGCCAGCAGGATTGGGACAGTTATCCTGAACACTGAAGCTTTCTTT.

J is TRBJ2-4 and V is TRBV20-1; the D gene is possibly TRBD1 (7 bases). From germline, CDR1 is DFQATT and CDR2 SNEGSKA (reference sequence). The ends were cut back, 3 bases at V and 13 bases at J, with 28 bases in the middle. CDR3 size: 16 residues. CDR3 DNA sequence: TGCAGTGCTAGTCCCCCCGAGACAGGGCTTACGGGAGAGCAGTACTTC. Translated: CSASPPETGLTGEQYF.

This clonotype appeared a few times. CDR3: CASSQGFLARGDDYGYTF. The CDR3 nucleotides are TGCGCCAGCAGCCAAGGGTTTTTGGCGCGGGGCGATGACTATGGCTACACCTTC. The chain joins TRBV4-3 to TRBJ1-2; D might be TRBD1 (5 bases). Germline lookup yields CDR1 LGHNA and CDR2 YSLEER. The CDR3 has 18 residues. The germline V and J ends were trimmed by 1 base and 3 bases, with 21 bases remaining between them.

CDR3 sequence (DNA): TGTGCCAGCAGCGTAAGTGGCACAAACAATGAGCAGTTCTTC. It translates to CASSVSGTNNEQFF. V gene TRBV7-3 combines with J gene TRBJ2-1, with D unresolved. V shed 5 bases and J shed 5 bases, with 13 bases lying between them. The germline CDR1 and CDR2 sequences are SGHTA and FQGTGA. The CDR3 runs to 14 residues.

This rearrangement joins TRBV29-1 to TRBJ1-1; no reliable D call. The V and J ends lost 0 bases and 1 base respectively, with 12 bases between them. The CDR3 extends over 15 amino acids. Per germline, CDR1 SQVTM and CDR2 ANQGSEA. This CDR3 reads CSVEDMRVTNTEAFF. CDR3 DNA sequence: TGCAGCGTTGAAGATATGAGGGTGACGAACACTGAAGCTTTCTTT.

The V and J genes are TRBV25-1 and TRBJ2-3; TRBD1 aligns across 9 bases. This CDR3 comprises 15 residues. Germline lookup yields CDR1 MGHDK and CDR2 SYGVNS. The V and J ends lost 5 bases and 2 bases, in that order; junction bases with no gene match: 5. In nucleotides, the CDR3 is TGTGCCAGCAGTATGGGACAGGGAGTCACAGATACGCAGTATTTT. It encodes CASSMGQGVTDTQYF.

The chain carries TRBV20-1 and TRBJ1-1; D is possibly TRBD1 (5 bases). V was cut by 2 bases and J by 4 bases, with 14 bases left in between. Looked up from germline, CDR1 is DFQATT and CDR2 is SNEGSKA (reference sequence). The CDR3 consists of 14 residues. CDR3 protein: CSARLGRDPTEAFF. The DNA of the CDR3 is TGCAGTGCTAGATTGGGCAGGGATCCCACTGAAGCTTTCTTT.

CDR3 protein: CSATGGLYEQYF. CDR3 sequence (DNA): TGCAGTGCTACCGGGGGACTCTACGAGCAGTACTTC. The gene calls are TRBV20-1 and TRBJ2-7; D may be TRBD2 (6 bases). The germline gives CDR1 DFQATT, CDR2 SNEGSKA (reference sequence). V lost 4 bases and J 3 bases, leaving 10 bases between the germline ends. The CDR3 runs to 12 residues.

This clonotype was detected a few times. The V and J genes are TRBV30 and TRBJ1-5; 7 nucleotides line up with TRBD1. The CDR3 is made up of 12 amino acids. V trimming: 5 bases; J trimming: 4 bases; junction bases outside the gene matches: 2. The germline gives CDR1 GTSNPN, CDR2 SVGIG (reference sequence). CDR3 nucleotides: TGTGCCTGGGGACAGGAGAATCAGCCCCAGCATTTT. As protein: CAWGQENQPQHF. Full variable domain (rest looked up from reference TRBV30 and TRBJ1-5): SQTIHQWPATLVQPVGSPLSLECTVEGTSNPNLYWYRQAAGRGLQLLFYSVGIGQISSEVPQNLSASRPQDRQFILSSKKLLLSDSGFYLCAWGQENQPQHFGDGTRLSIL.

The chain links TRBV29-1 to TRBJ1-2, with 8 bases identical to TRBD1. There are 15 residues in the CDR3. Germline CDR1 SQVTM, CDR2 ANQGSEA. Losses at the gene ends were 3 bases for V and 0 bases for J; bases not matched to a gene: 6. The CDR3 nucleotides are TGCAGCGTTGAGGGGACAGGCACTTCTAACTATGGCTACACCTTC. Its protein product is CSVEGTGTSNYGYTF.

A few counts support this clonotype. This chain links TRBV20-1 with TRBJ1-5, with D unclear. Germline CDR1 and CDR2: DFQATT and SNEGSKA (reference sequence). The CDR3 contains 14 residues. Trimming removed 3 bases from V and 1 base from J, with 10 bases in between. In DNA, the CDR3 is TGCAGTGCTAGCAAGGGTTGGAGCAATCAGCCCCAGCATTTT. Translated: CSASKGWSNQPQHF.

This chain joins TRBV29-1 and TRBJ1-4; D uncertain. Germline V gives CDR1 SQVTM, CDR2 ANQGSEA. The CDR3 is 13 amino acids. The V end was cut by 7 bases, the J end by 0 bases, with 9 bases between. This CDR3 is CSALPATNEKLFF. CDR3 nucleotides: TGCAGCGCGCTCCCTGCAACTAATGAAAAACTGTTTTTT.

This clonotype was counted between two and nine times. A junction end diverges from the germline sequence, so it may reflect a read error. The chain employs TRBV20-1 and TRBJ1-2; D is ambiguous. CDR1 is DFQATT, CDR2 SNEGSKA, per germline (reference sequence). There are 12 residues in the CDR3. The DNA for the CDR3 is TGCAGTGCTGGAGAGGGTTCTCATGGCTACACCTTC. As protein: CSAGEGSHGYTF.

The V and J genes are TRBV6-2 or TRBV6-3 and TRBJ2-1, with TRBD1 matching over 12 bases. This CDR3 comprises 15 residues. The V gene end was trimmed by 0 bases and the J gene end by 8 bases; junction bases not matched to a gene: 2. Looked up from germline, CDR1 is MNHEY and CDR2 is SVGEGT. This CDR3 is CASSYSGQGAYEQFF. DNA for the CDR3: TGTGCCAGCAGTTACTCGGGACAGGGGGCCTATGAGCAGTTCTTC.

This clonotype was seen a single time. The chain links TRBV27 to TRBJ1-1, with D possibly TRBD1 on 6 matching bases. Germline CDR1 reads MNHEY; CDR2 reads SMNVEV (reference sequence). The CDR3 has 15 amino acids. Trimming took 8 bases from V and 5 from J, leaving 21 bases between them. The CDR3 DNA is TGTGCCAGCCGGCCCCGGGGGCGTACAACGACTGAAGCTTTCTTT. Protein: CASRPRGRTTTEAFF.

In DNA, the CDR3 is TGTGCCAGCAGCATACAGGGGTTCCACCAGCCCCAGCATTTT. It encodes CASSIQGFHQPQHF. This sequence joins TRBV12-3 or TRBV12-4 and TRBJ1-5; 7 bases are a match to TRBD1. The CDR3 spans 14 residues. Losses at the gene ends were 6 bases for V and 7 bases for J; bases not matched to a gene: 9.

On this clonotype: A clone one base away is much larger, so this may be a read error. The CDR3 DNA reads TGCGCCAGCAGCCAAGTAATCATTATAGTTAGCACAGATACGCAGTATTTT. It specifies CASSQVIIIVSTDTQYF. V is TRBV4-1 and J is TRBJ2-3; no firm D call. V lost 1 base, J lost 0 bases, and 14 bases lay in between. Germline V gene sequence: CDR1 MGHRA, CDR2 YSYEKL. The CDR3 runs 17 residues.

This clonotype was observed a handful of times. CDR3 region: CASSDTGTANQPQHF. CDR3 DNA: TGTGCCAGCTCAGACACCGGGACAGCTAATCAGCCCCAGCATTTT. The genes are TRBV18 and TRBJ1-5; 7 bases align to TRBD1. From germline, CDR1 is KGHSH and CDR2 LQKENI. The CDR3 extends over 15 amino acids. J gave up 4 bases and V 5 bases, and 8 bases lay outside the gene matches. The variable domain in full, with the rest retrieved from reference TRBV18 and TRBJ1-5, is NAGVMQNPRHLVRRRGQEARLRCSPMKGHSHVYWYRQLPEEGLKFMVYLQKENIIDESGMPKERFSAEFPKEGPSILRIQQVVRGDSAAYFCASSDTGTANQPQHFGDGTRLSIL.

This chain connects TRBV29-1 to TRBJ1-2; D is unclear. V was trimmed by 2 bases and J by 7 bases, leaving 11 bases between them. Germline-derived CDR1 and CDR2 are SQVTM and ANQGSEA. The CDR3 runs 12 residues. CDR3 in DNA: TGCAGCGTTGAAAACCCGGGAGGTGGCTACACCTTC. Translating it yields CSVENPGGGYTF.

This clonotype occurred a few times. The chain couples TRBV12-3 or TRBV12-4 to TRBJ1-4, with a possible D match to TRBD1 (5 bases). Trimming removed 2 bases at V and 7 bases at J, with 11 bases between. This CDR3 is 14 amino acids long. The CDR3 protein is CASSLMTVGEKLFF. DNA for the CDR3: TGTGCCAGCAGTTTAATGACAGTTGGTGAAAAACTGTTTTTT.

The chain has TRBV6-5 and TRBJ1-5, with D uncertain. V lost 7 bases to trimming and J lost 5 bases, with 15 bases between them. Germline-derived CDR1 and CDR2 are MNHEY and SVGAGI. The CDR3 runs 14 residues. DNA of the CDR3: TGTGCCAGCAAGTCCAGTGGGCCAGATCAGCCCCAGCATTTT. Amino acids: CASKSSGPDQPQHF.